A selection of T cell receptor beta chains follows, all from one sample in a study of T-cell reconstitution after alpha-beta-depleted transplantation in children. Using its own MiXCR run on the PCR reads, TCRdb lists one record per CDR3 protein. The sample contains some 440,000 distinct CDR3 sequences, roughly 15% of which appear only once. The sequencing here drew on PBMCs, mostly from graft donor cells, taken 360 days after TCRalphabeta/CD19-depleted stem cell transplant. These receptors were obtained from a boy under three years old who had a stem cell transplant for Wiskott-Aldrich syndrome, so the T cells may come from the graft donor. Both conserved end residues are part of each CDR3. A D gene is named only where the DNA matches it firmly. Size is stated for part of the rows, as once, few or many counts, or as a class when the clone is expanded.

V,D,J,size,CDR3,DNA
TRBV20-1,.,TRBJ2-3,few,CSAWGQRTDTQYF,TGCAGTGCTTGGGGGCAGCGGACAGATACGCAGTATTTT
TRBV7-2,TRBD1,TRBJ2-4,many,CASSWGQAVNIQYF,TGTGCCAGCAGCTGGGGACAGGCCGTCAACATTCAGTACTTC
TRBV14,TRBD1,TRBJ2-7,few,CASSDRDRVPLREQYF,TGTGCCAGCAGCGACCGGGACAGGGTCCCTCTACGCGAGCAGTACTTC
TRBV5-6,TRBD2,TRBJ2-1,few,CASSSPGLAHEQFF,TGTGCCAGCAGCTCGCCGGGACTAGCCCATGAGCAGTTCTTC
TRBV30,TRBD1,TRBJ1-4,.,CAWSVIRQGSPLATNEKLFF,TGTGCCTGGAGCGTTATCAGACAGGGGAGCCCGCTTGCAACTAATGAAAAACTGTTTTTT
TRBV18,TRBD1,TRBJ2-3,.,CASSPGQATDTQYF,TGTGCCAGCTCACCGGGACAGGCCACAGATACGCAGTATTTT
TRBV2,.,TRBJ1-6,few,CASYFYRGNNSPLHF,TGTGCCAGCTATTTCTACCGGGGGAATAATTCACCCCTCCACTTT
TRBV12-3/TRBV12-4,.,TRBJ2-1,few,CASSFRTPYNEQFF,TGTGCCAGCAGTTTCAGGACCCCCTACAATGAGCAGTTCTTC
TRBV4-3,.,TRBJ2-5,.,CASSQDRVGQETQYF,TGCGCCAGCAGCCAAGATCGGGTCGGGCAAGAGACCCAGTACTTC
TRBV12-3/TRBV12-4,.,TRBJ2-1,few,CASTPTGIFYNEQFF,TGTGCCAGCACCCCCACAGGTATATTCTACAATGAGCAGTTCTTC
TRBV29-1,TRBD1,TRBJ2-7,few,CSVLTGASNEQYF,TGCAGCGTCCTAACAGGGGCCAGCAACGAGCAGTACTTC
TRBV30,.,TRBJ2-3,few,CAWSVPSTGTQYF,TGTGCCTGGAGTGTTCCCTCGACGGGTACGCAGTATTTT
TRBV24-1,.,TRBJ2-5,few,CATSDLRGAQETQYF,TGTGCCACCAGTGATTTAAGGGGGGCCCAAGAGACCCAGTACTTC
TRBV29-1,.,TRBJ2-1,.,CSVDRPLGHSSYNEQFF,TGCAGCGTTGACCGTCCACTAGGCCATTCGTCCTACAATGAGCAGTTCTTC
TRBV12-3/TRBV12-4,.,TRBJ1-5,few,CASSLLVNQPQHF,TGTGCCAGCAGTTTGTTGGTAAATCAGCCCCAGCATTTT
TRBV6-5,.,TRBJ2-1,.,CASSYPLRGYNEQFF,TGTGCCAGCAGTTACCCGCTCCGGGGGTACAATGAGCAGTTCTTC
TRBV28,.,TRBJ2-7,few,CASSYLDSSYEQYF,TGTGCCAGCAGCTACCTGGACAGCTCCTACGAGCAGTACTTC
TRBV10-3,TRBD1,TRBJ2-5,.,CAISESTLVRGRETQYF,TGTGCCATCAGTGAGTCGACTCTAGTGAGGGGGCGAGAGACCCAGTACTTC
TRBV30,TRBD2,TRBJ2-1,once,CAWSVRREGPYNEQFF,TGTGCCTGGAGTGTACGGCGGGAGGGCCCCTACAATGAGCAGTTCTTC
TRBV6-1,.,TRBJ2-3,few,CASSLTPQNTQYF,TGTGCCAGCAGTCTCACCCCACAGAATACGCAGTATTTT
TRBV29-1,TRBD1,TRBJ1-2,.,CSARDRVKIGYTF,TGCAGCGCCCGGGACAGGGTAAAGATTGGCTACACCTTC
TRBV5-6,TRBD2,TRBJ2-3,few,CASSDRRTSYF,TGTGCCAGCAGCGACCGCCGGACTAGCTATTTT
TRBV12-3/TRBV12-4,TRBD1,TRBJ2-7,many,CASSFGSPGTGLQQYF,TGTGCCAGCAGTTTTGGGAGTCCCGGGACAGGGTTGCAGCAGTACTTC
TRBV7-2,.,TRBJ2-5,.,CASSPNRGGTGTQYF,TGTGCCAGCAGCCCAAACAGGGGGGGGACGGGGACCCAGTACTTC
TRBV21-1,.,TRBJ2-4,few,CASSYWENIQYF,TGTGCCAGCAGCTACTGGGAAAACATTCAGTACTTC
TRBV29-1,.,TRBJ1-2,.,CSLRGAEGYTF,TGCAGCCTCCGGGGCGCGGAGGGCTACACCTTC
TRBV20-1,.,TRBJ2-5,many,CSAREEEETQYF,TGCAGTGCTAGAGAGGAGGAGGAGACCCAGTACTTC
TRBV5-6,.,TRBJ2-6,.,CASSLAGTGANVLTF,TGTGCCAGCAGCTTGGCAGGGACCGGGGCCAACGTCCTGACTTTC
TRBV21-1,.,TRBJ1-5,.,CASSNPSGRGNQPQHF,TGTGCCAGCAGCAACCCGTCGGGACGTGGCAATCAGCCCCAGCATTTT
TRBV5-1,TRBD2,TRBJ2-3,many,CASSLAGTSNTDTQYF,TGCGCCAGCAGCTTGGCCGGGACTAGCAACACAGATACGCAGTATTTT
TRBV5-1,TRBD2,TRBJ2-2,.,CASSFVGLAGVLNTGELFF,TGCGCCAGCAGCTTTGTTGGACTAGCGGGGGTCTTGAACACCGGGGAGCTGTTTTTT
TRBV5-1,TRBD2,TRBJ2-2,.,CASSLWASGINTGELFF,TGCGCCAGCAGCTTGTGGGCTAGCGGGATAAACACCGGGGAGCTGTTTTTT
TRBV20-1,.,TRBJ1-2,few,CSAPGGSNYGYTF,TGCAGTGCTCCCGGGGGTTCTAACTATGGCTACACCTTC
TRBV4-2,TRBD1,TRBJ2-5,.,CASSPGTGGRETQHF,TGTGCCAGCAGCCCCGGGACAGGGGGAAGGGAGACCCAGCACTTC
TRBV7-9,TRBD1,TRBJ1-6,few,CASSPGTGADSPLHF,TGTGCCAGCAGCCCGGGGACAGGGGCTGATTCACCCCTCCACTTT
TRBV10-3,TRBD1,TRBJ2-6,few,CAISRGPGSGANVLTF,TGTGCCATCAGCAGGGGGCCTGGCTCTGGGGCCAACGTCCTGACTTTC
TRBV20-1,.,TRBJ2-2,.,CSARDPFRTGELFF,TGCAGTGCTAGAGACCCCTTTCGCACCGGGGAGCTGTTTTTT
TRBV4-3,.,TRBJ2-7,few,CASSQALLPGYEQYF,TGCGCCAGCAGCCAAGCTTTGCTTCCAGGGTACGAGCAGTACTTC
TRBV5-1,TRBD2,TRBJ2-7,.,CASSQSGGAHYEQYF,TGCGCCAGCAGCCAGAGCGGGGGGGCCCATTACGAGCAGTACTTC
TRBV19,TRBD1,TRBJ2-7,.,CASSTGQASYEQYF,TGTGCCAGTAGTACGGGACAGGCCTCCTACGAGCAGTACTTC
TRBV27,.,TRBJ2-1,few,CASSRPPDEQFF,TGTGCCAGCAGCCGACCCCCAGATGAGCAGTTCTTC
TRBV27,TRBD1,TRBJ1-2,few,CASSLSRTGGGYTF,TGTGCCAGCAGTTTATCCCGGACAGGGGGTGGCTACACCTTC
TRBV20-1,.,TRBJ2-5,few,CSARAAELGQETQYF,TGCAGTGCTAGAGCGGCAGAGTTGGGCCAAGAGACCCAGTACTTC
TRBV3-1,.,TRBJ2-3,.,CASSQDGGDTDTQYF,TGTGCCAGCAGCCAAGATGGGGGTGACACAGATACGCAGTATTTT
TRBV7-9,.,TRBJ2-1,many,CASSLSMSSPHEQFF,TGTGCCAGCAGCTTATCAATGAGCAGTCCCCACGAGCAGTTCTTC
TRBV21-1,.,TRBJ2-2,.,CASSNGAGGPGTGELFF,TGTGCCAGCAGCAATGGGGCGGGGGGGCCTGGGACCGGGGAGCTGTTTTTT
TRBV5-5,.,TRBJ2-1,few,CASSEFPGTQYNEQFF,TGTGCCAGCAGCGAATTTCCGGGGACACAATACAATGAGCAGTTCTTC
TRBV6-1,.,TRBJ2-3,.,CASSRRDRADTQYF,TGTGCCAGCAGTCGGCGGGATAGGGCAGATACGCAGTATTTT